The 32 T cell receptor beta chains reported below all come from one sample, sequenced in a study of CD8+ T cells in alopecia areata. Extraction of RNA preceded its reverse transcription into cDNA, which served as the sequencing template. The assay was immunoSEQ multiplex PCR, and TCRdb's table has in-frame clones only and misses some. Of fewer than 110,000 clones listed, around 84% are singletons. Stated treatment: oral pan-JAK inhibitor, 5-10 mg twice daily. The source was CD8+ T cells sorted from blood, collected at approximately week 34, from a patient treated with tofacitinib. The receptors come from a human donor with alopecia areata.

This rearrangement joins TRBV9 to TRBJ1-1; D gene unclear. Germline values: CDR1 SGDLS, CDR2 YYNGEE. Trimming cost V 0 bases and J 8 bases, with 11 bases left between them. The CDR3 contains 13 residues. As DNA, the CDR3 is TGTGCCAGCAGCGTAGGTCCAGGTTCCGAAGCTTTCTTT. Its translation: CASSVGPGSEAFF.

CDR3 sequence (DNA): TGTGCCAGCAGTGTGGCGGAGAACACCGGGGAGCTGTTTTTT. Its translation is CASSVAENTGELFF. The chain combines TRBV2 with TRBJ2-2; D remains ambiguous. Germline values: CDR1 SNHLY, CDR2 FYNNEI. CDR3 length equals 14 residues. V lost 4 bases and J 1 base, leaving 7 bases between the germline ends.

The chain's CDR3 is CASSLDLSNYGYTF. The CDR3 coding sequence is TGTGCCAGCAGCTTGGATCTTTCCAACTATGGCTACACCTTC. The genes are TRBV13 and TRBJ1-2; D ambiguous. In germline, CDR1 is PRHDT, CDR2 FYEKMQ (reference sequence). V lost 3 bases to trimming and J lost 2 bases, with 10 bases between them. The CDR3 loop spans 14 amino acids.

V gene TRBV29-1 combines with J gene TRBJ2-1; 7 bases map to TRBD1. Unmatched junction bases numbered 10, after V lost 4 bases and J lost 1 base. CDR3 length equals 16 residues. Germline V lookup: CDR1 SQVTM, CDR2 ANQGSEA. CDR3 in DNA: TGCAGCGTTGCCAGGGGCACAGGGGAGTCCTACAATGAGCAGTTCTTC. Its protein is CSVARGTGESYNEQFF.

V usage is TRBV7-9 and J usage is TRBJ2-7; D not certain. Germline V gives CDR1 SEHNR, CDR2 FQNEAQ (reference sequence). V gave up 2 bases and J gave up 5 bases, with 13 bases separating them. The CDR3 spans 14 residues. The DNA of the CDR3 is TGTGCCAGCAGCTTAAAAGTGACATCTCACGAGCAGTACTTC. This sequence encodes CASSLKVTSHEQYF. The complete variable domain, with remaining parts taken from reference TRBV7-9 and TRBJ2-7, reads DTGVSQNPRHKITKRGQNVTFRCDPISEHNRLYWYRQTLGQGPEFLTYFQNEAQLEKSRLLSDRFSAERPKGSFSTLEIQRTEQGDSAMYLCASSLKVTSHEQYFGPGTRLTVT.

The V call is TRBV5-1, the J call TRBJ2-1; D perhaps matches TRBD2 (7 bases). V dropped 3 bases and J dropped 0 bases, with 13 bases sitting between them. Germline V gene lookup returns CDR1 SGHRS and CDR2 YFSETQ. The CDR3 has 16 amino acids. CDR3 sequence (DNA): TGCGCCAGCAGCTCCCTAGCGGACAGCTCCTACAATGAGCAGTTCTTC. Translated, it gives CASSSLADSSYNEQFF.

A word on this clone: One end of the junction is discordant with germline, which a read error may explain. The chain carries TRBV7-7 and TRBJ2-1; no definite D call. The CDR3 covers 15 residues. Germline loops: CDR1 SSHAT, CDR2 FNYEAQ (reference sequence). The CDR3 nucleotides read TGTGCTAGCAGCCCTGTTCCTAGCTCCTACAATGAGCAGTTCTTC. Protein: CASSPVPSSYNEQFF.

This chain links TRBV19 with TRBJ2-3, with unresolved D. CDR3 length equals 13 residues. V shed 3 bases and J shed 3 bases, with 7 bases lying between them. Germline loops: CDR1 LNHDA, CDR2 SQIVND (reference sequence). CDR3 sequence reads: CASSIWHTDTQYF. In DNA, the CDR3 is TGTGCCAGTAGTATTTGGCATACAGATACGCAGTATTTT.

The CDR3 DNA follows: TGTGCCTGGAGCGCTGGGACAGGGGCAGACTACGAGCAGTACTTC. Amino acid sequence: CAWSAGTGADYEQYF. This rearrangement joins TRBV30 to TRBJ2-7, with TRBD1 identical over 10 bases. CDR3 length: 15 amino acids. V dropped 3 bases and J dropped 3; count of bases not matched to a gene: 8. Germline V lookup: CDR1 GTSNPN, CDR2 SVGIG (reference sequence).

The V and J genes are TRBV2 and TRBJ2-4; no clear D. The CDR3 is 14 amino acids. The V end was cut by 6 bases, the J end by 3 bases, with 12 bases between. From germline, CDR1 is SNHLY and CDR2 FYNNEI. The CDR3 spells CASSLDGIKNIQYF. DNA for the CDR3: TGTGCCAGCAGCTTGGACGGAATCAAAAACATTCAGTACTTC.

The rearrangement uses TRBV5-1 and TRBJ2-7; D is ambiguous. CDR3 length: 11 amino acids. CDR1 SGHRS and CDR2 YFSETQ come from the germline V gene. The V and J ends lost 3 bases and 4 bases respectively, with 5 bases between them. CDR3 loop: CASSSPYEQYF. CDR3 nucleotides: TGCGCCAGCAGCTCCCCGTACGAGCAGTACTTC.

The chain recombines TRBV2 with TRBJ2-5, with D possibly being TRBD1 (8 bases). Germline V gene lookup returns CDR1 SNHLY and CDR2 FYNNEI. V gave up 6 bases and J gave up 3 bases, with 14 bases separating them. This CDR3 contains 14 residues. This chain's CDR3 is CASSGGTGEETQYF. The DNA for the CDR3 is TGTGCCAGCAGCGGGGGGACAGGAGAAGAGACCCAGTACTTC.

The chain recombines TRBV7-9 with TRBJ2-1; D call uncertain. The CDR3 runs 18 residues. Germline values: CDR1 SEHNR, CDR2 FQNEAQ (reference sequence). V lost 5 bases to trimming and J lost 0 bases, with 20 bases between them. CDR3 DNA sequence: TGTGCCAGCAGCCCCCCCCAGAGGAATCCTAGCTCCTACAATGAGCAGTTCTTC. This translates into CASSPPQRNPSSYNEQFF.

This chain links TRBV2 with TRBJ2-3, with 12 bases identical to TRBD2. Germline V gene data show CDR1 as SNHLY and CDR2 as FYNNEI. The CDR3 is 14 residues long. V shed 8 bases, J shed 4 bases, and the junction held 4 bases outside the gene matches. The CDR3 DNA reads TGTGCCAGCGAAGGACTAGCGGGACCAGATACGCAGTATTTT. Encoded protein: CASEGLAGPDTQYF.

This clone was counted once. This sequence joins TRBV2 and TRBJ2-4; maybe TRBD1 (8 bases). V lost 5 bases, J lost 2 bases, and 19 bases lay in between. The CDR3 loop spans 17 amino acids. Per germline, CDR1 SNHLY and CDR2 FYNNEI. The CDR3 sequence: CASSRSGGGGTKNIQYF. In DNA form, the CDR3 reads TGTGCCAGCAGTCGCTCAGGGGGCGGGGGAACCAAAAACATTCAGTACTTC. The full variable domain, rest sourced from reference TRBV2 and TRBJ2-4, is EPEVTQTPSHQVTQMGQEVILRCVPISNHLYFYWYRQILGQKVEFLVSFYNNEISEKSEIFDDQFSVERPDGSNFTLKIRSTKLEDSAMYFCASSRSGGGGTKNIQYFGAGTRLSVL.

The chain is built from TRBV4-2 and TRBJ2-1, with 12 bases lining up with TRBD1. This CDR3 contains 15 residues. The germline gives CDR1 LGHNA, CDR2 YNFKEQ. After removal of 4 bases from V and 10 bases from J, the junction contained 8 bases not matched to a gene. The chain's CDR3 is CASSRDRGLLGEQFF. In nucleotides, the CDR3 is TGTGCCAGCAGCCGGGACAGGGGGCTTCTTGGGGAGCAGTTCTTC.

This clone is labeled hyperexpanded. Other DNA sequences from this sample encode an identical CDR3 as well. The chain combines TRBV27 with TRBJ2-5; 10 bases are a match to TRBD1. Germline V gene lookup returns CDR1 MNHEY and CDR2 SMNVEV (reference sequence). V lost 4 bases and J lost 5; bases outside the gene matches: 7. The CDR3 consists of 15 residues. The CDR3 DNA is TGTGCCAGCAGTTCCCTGACAGGGGGCTATGAGACCCAGTACTTC. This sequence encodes CASSSLTGGYETQYF.

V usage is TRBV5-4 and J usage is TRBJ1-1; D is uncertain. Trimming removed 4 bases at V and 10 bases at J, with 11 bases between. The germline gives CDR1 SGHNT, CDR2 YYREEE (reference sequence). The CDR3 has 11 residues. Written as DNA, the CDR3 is TGTGCCAGCAGCCGAGGATCTATAGCTTTCTTT. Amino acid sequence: CASSRGSIAFF.

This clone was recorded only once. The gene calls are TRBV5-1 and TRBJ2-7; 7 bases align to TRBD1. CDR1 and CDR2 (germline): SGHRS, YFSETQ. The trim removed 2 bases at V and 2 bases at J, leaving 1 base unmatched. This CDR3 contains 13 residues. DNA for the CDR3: TGCGCCAGCAGCTTCGGGACAGCCTACGAGCAGTACTTC. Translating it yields CASSFGTAYEQYF.

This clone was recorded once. The CDR3 is CASSFSRLEVSEQYF. CDR3 DNA: TGTGCCAGCAGCTTCAGCCGACTGGAGGTCTCCGAGCAGTACTTC. This chain links TRBV13 with TRBJ2-7; tentative D call: TRBD2 (5 bases). Germline lookup yields CDR1 PRHDT and CDR2 FYEKMQ (reference sequence). The ends were cut back, 3 bases at V and 6 bases at J, with 18 bases in the middle. The CDR3 totals 15 residues.

CDR3 sequence reads: CASSLEGQGIPEAFF. Here the CDR3 DNA reads TGTGCCAGCAGCTTGGAAGGACAGGGGATACCTGAAGCTTTCTTT. The gene calls are TRBV5-4 and TRBJ1-1, with 9 bases lining up with TRBD1. This CDR3 region has 15 residues. The germline V gene encodes CDR1 SGHNT and CDR2 YYREEE (reference sequence). V lost 0 bases and J lost 6; bases outside the gene matches: 6.

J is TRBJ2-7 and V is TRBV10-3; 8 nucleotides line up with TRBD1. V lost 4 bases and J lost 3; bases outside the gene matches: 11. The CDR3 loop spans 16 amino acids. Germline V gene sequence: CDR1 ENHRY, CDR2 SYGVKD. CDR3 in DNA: TGTGCCATCAGTGGGATGACAACCGGGACAGGCTACGAGCAGTACTTC. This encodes CAISGMTTGTGYEQYF.

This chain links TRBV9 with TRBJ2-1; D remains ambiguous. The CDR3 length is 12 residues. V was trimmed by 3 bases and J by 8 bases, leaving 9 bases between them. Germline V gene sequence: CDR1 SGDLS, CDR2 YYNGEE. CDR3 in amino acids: CASSGRMHEQFF. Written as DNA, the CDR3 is TGTGCCAGCAGCGGAAGGATGCATGAGCAGTTCTTC.

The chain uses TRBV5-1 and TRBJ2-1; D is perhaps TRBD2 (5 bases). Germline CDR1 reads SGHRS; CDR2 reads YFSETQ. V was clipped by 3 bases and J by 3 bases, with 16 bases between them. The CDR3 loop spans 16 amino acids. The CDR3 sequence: CASSWGTSLDYNEQFF. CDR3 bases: TGCGCCAGCAGCTGGGGAACTAGTTTAGACTACAATGAGCAGTTCTTC.

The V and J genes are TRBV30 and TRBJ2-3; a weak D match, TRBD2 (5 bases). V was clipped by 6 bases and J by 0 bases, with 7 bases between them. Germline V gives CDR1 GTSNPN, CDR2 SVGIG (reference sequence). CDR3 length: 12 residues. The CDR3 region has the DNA TGTGCCTGCCTAGCTAGCACAGATACGCAGTATTTT. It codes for CACLASTDTQYF.

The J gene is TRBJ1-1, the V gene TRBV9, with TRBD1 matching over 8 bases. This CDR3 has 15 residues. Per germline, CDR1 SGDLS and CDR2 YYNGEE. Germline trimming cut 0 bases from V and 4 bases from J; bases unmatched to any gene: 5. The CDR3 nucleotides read TGTGCCAGCAGCGTAGGAGTCCAGGGGGCCACTGAAGCTTTCTTT. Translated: CASSVGVQGATEAFF.

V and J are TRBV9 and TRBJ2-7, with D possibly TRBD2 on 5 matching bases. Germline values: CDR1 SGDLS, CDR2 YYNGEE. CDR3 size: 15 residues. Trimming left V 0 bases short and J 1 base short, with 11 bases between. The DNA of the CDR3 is TGTGCCAGCAGCGTAGGCGGCGGGTTATCCTACGAGCAGTACTTC. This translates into CASSVGGGLSYEQYF.

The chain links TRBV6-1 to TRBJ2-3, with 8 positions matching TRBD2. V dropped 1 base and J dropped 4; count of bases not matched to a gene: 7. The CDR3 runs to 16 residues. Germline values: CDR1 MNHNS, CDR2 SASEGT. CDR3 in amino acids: CASSEEVGGAADTQYF. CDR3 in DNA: TGTGCCAGCAGTGAAGAGGTCGGGGGGGCGGCAGATACGCAGTATTTT.

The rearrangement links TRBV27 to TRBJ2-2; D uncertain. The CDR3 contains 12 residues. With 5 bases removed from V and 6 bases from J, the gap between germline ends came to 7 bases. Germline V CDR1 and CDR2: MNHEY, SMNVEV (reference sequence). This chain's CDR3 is CASSLLPGELFF. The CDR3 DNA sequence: TGTGCCAGCAGTCTTCTTCCCGGGGAGCTGTTTTTT.

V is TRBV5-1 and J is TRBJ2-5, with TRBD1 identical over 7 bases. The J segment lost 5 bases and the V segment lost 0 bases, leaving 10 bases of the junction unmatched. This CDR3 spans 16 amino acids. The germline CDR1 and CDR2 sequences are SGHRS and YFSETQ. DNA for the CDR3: TGCGCCAGCAGCTTGGACGGGACAGCCACCCGGGAGACCCAGTACTTC. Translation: CASSLDGTATRETQYF.

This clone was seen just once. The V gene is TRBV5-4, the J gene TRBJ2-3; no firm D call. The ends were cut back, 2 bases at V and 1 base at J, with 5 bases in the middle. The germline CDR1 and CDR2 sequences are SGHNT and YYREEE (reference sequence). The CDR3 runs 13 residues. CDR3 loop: CASSFWGTDTQYF. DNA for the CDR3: TGTGCCAGCAGCTTTTGGGGCACAGATACGCAGTATTTT. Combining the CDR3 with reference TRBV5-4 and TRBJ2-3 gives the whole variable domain ETGVTQSPTHLIKTRGQQVTLRCSSQSGHNTVSWYQQALGQGPQFIFQYYREEENGRGNFPPRFSGLQFPNYSSELNVNALELDDSALYLCASSFWGTDTQYFGPGTRLTVL.

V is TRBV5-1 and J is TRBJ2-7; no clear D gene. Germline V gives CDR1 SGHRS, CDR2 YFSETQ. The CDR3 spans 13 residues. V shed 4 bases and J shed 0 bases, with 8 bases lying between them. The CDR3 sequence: CASSLPHSYEQYF. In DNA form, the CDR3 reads TGCGCCAGCAGCCTCCCGCACTCCTACGAGCAGTACTTC.